What follows are 2 T cell receptor beta chains derived from one specimen sequenced in a study of OX40 agonist ivuxolimab in advanced cancers. Some clones are missing from TCRdb's copy, which holds only in-frame ones; the method was immunoSEQ multiplex PCR. The profile shows about 80,000 clones, roughly 91% of them singletons. Sample: CD4+ or CD8+ T cells sorted from blood, taken in a trial of the OX40 agonist ivuxolimab. The receptors stem from an adult with an advanced solid tumor such as melanoma, head and neck, liver or kidney cancer.

The CDR3 loop reads CASRLYGGNTEAFF. The DNA of the CDR3 is TGTGCCAGTAGACTCTACGGGGGGAACACTGAAGCTTTCTTT. V gene TRBV19 combines with J gene TRBJ1-1, with D maybe TRBD1 (5 bases). The CDR3 extends over 14 amino acids. Germline CDR1 and CDR2: LNHDA and SQIVND (reference sequence). With 6 bases removed from V and 1 base from J, the gap between germline ends came to 12 bases.

The V gene is TRBV5-6, the J gene TRBJ1-6; no firm D call. CDR3 size: 12 residues. Trimming removed 4 bases from V and 11 bases from J, with 10 bases in between. Per the germline V gene, CDR1 is SGHDT and CDR2 is YYEEEE. The CDR3 loop is CASSLSVPPLHF. For the CDR3, the DNA is TGTGCCAGCAGCCTCAGCGTACCACCCCTCCACTTT.